This passage covers 20 T cell receptor beta chains from one sample sequenced in a study of blood T cell repertoires in COVID-19. This table comes from immunoSEQ multiplex PCR, and its TCRdb copy is limited to in-frame clones, with some not included. This table has 45,000 or so clones, over 70% appearing once. Sequenced sample: peripheral blood. These receptors all stem from a man aged 65-85 years with acute or convalescent COVID-19.

This clone was seen just once. This chain uses TRBV7-9 with TRBJ2-1, with D perhaps TRBD1 (5 bases). Trimming stripped 0 bases from V and 8 bases from J, with 11 bases between. The CDR3 covers 14 residues. Germline V gives CDR1 SEHNR, CDR2 FQNEAQ (reference sequence). The CDR3 reads CASSLAKGNDEQFF. CDR3 nucleotides: TGTGCCAGCAGCTTAGCGAAGGGGAATGATGAGCAGTTCTTC.

This chain links TRBV3-1 (or the pseudogene TRBV3-2) with TRBJ2-2; 12 nucleotides align to TRBD2. This CDR3 has 16 amino acids. Germline V lookup: CDR1 LGHDT, CDR2 YNNKEL (reference sequence). V trimming: 1 base; J trimming: 6 bases; junction bases outside the gene matches: 3. CDR3 residues: CASSQALAGGPGELFF. CDR3 in DNA: TGTGCCAGCAGCCAAGCCCTAGCGGGGGGGCCCGGGGAGCTGTTTTTT.

V is TRBV7-3 and J is TRBJ1-2; tentatively, D is TRBD1 (5 bases). From germline, CDR1 is SGHTA and CDR2 FQGTGA. The V end lost 1 base, the J end lost 0 bases, and 24 bases lay between the germline ends. The CDR3 is 20 amino acids. The CDR3 region is CASSLRSSPVGPISNYGYTF. The CDR3 bases are TGTGCCAGCAGCTTAAGGTCATCACCGGTGGGGCCGATCTCTAACTATGGCTACACCTTC.

This clone is medium-sized within its sample. V usage is TRBV30 and J usage is TRBJ2-7; tentatively, D is TRBD2 (5 bases). Germline values: CDR1 GTSNPN, CDR2 SVGIG (reference sequence). V lost 0 bases, J lost 2 bases, and 11 bases lay in between. The CDR3 covers 14 residues. CDR3 bases: TGTGCCTGGAGTGTGGGAGACCTCCCCTACGAGCAGTACTTC. It is translated as CAWSVGDLPYEQYF. The whole variable domain, filled in from reference TRBV30 and TRBJ2-7, reads SQTIHQWPATLVQPVGSPLSLECTVEGTSNPNLYWYRQAAGRGLQLLFYSVGIGQISSEVPQNLSASRPQDRQFILSSKKLLLSDSGFYLCAWSVGDLPYEQYFGPGTRLTVT.

The rearrangement links TRBV18 to TRBJ1-4, with TRBD1 matching over 12 bases. The V and J ends lost 0 bases and 7 bases, in that order; junction bases with no gene match: 3. The CDR3 covers 16 residues. Germline V CDR1 and CDR2: KGHSH, LQKENI. CDR3 protein: CASSPPRGQGAEKLFF. The CDR3 DNA follows: TGTGCCAGCTCACCACCGAGGGGACAGGGGGCTGAAAAACTGTTTTTT. The entire variable domain, with the rest obtained from reference TRBV18 and TRBJ1-4, is as follows: NAGVMQNPRHLVRRRGQEARLRCSPMKGHSHVYWYRQLPEEGLKFMVYLQKENIIDESGMPKERFSAEFPKEGPSILRIQQVVRGDSAAYFCASSPPRGQGAEKLFFGSGTQLSVL.

The V and J genes are TRBV7-2 and TRBJ1-4, with D tentatively TRBD1 (5 bases). Germline assignment: CDR1 SGHTA and CDR2 FQGNSA. The CDR3 consists of 14 residues. Deletions cut 5 bases from V and 4 bases from J, with 11 bases between. Here the CDR3 reads CASSIDSHNEKLFF. The CDR3 DNA follows: TGTGCCAGCAGCATAGACAGCCATAATGAAAAACTGTTTTTT.

CDR3 coding DNA: TGTGCCAGCAGCCGAGGGACTAGCGGAAACAATGAGCAGTTCTTC. Protein: CASSRGTSGNNEQFF. This chain connects TRBV28 to TRBJ2-1; 11 bases are shared with TRBD2. The CDR3 totals 15 residues. The V and J ends lost 6 bases and 5 bases, in that order; junction bases with no gene match: 6. Germline-derived CDR1 and CDR2 are MDHEN and SYDVKM.

This clone was recorded once. This sample also contains other DNA sequences that code for the same CDR3. The chain is built from TRBV7-9 and TRBJ2-5; possibly TRBD2 for D (6 bases). There are 14 residues in the CDR3. Per the germline V gene, CDR1 is SEHNR and CDR2 is FQNEAQ (reference sequence). Trimming took off 0 bases at V and 2 bases at J, with 7 bases between the two ends. Here the CDR3 DNA reads TGTGCCAGCAGCTTAGCGAGCGGGCAAGAGACCCAGTACTTC. Residues: CASSLASGQETQYF.

This clone was seen only once. This rearrangement joins TRBV5-1 to TRBJ2-1; D may be TRBD2 (5 bases). Germline V lookup: CDR1 SGHRS, CDR2 YFSETQ. V lost 6 bases and J 3 bases, leaving 10 bases between the germline ends. The CDR3 runs 13 residues. The CDR3 reads CASIQEDYNEQFF. The CDR3 nucleotides read TGCGCCAGCATTCAGGAGGACTACAATGAGCAGTTCTTC.

A few counts support this clone. The chain combines TRBV9 with TRBJ2-7; 11 positions agree with TRBD2. CDR1 SGDLS and CDR2 YYNGEE come from the germline V gene. V lost 1 base and J lost 5; bases outside the gene matches: 11. CDR3 length equals 17 residues. Here the CDR3 reads CASSVRGLAGGLDEQYF. CDR3 coding DNA: TGTGCCAGCAGCGTACGGGGGCTAGCGGGGGGCCTGGACGAGCAGTACTTC.

The CDR3: CASSPRTGGEKLFF. The CDR3 bases are TGTGCCAGCTCACCACGGACAGGGGGCGAAAAACTGTTTTTT. V is TRBV18 and J is TRBJ1-4, with 11 nucleotides matching TRBD1. This CDR3 has 14 residues. Germline values: CDR1 KGHSH, CDR2 LQKENI. The J segment lost 8 bases and the V segment lost 1 base, leaving 0 bases of the junction unmatched. The entire variable domain, with the rest obtained from reference TRBV18 and TRBJ1-4, is as follows: NAGVMQNPRHLVRRRGQEARLRCSPMKGHSHVYWYRQLPEEGLKFMVYLQKENIIDESGMPKERFSAEFPKEGPSILRIQQVVRGDSAAYFCASSPRTGGEKLFFGSGTQLSVL.

This chain joins TRBV24-1 and TRBJ1-2; 8 bases map to TRBD1. The CDR3 length is 16 residues. The V segment lost 2 bases and the J segment 2 bases; nucleotides outside the gene matches: 6. The germline CDR1 and CDR2 sequences are KGHDR and SFDVKD. Here the CDR3 reads CATSDSRTGRNYGYTF. The CDR3 region has the DNA TGTGCCACCAGTGATTCCCGGACAGGGAGAAACTATGGCTACACCTTC.

The rearrangement links TRBV3-1 (or the pseudogene TRBV3-2) to TRBJ1-5; D is possibly TRBD1 (6 bases). The CDR3 extends over 17 amino acids. V was shortened by 1 base and J by 4 bases, with 17 bases between the two germline ends. Germline-derived CDR1 and CDR2 are LGHDT and YNNKEL (reference sequence). CDR3 in amino acids: CASSQGRQGTGNQPQHF. The CDR3 DNA is TGTGCCAGCAGCCAAGGTCGGCAGGGGACGGGAAATCAGCCCCAGCATTTT.

The chain carries TRBV27 and TRBJ2-5; possibly TRBD2 for D (7 bases). CDR3 size: 15 residues. The germline V and J ends were trimmed by 6 bases and 4 bases, with 18 bases remaining between them. Germline CDR1 reads MNHEY; CDR2 reads SMNVEV (reference sequence). Here the CDR3 DNA reads TGTGCCAGCAGCCAAGGGGGGGGGTACGGAGAGACCCAGTACTTC. Protein product: CASSQGGGYGETQYF.

V and J are TRBV6-5 and TRBJ1-2, with TRBD1 matching over 7 bases. The CDR3 is 14 amino acids. The junction had 7 bases not matched to a gene; V was cut back by 2 bases and J by 7 bases. Germline loops: CDR1 MNHEY, CDR2 SVGAGI. CDR3 sequence reads: CASSYTTGISGYTF. CDR3 nucleotide sequence: TGTGCCAGCAGTTACACGACAGGGATCTCTGGCTACACCTTC.

The J gene is TRBJ1-2, the V gene TRBV11-2; the match to TRBD1 covers 9 bases. V lost 1 base, J lost 6 bases, and 9 bases stayed unmatched. This CDR3 has 16 residues. Germline loops: CDR1 SGHAT, CDR2 FQNNGV. The CDR3 loop reads CASSLGPGTGSDGYTF. The CDR3 DNA sequence: TGTGCCAGCAGCTTAGGTCCCGGGACAGGGAGTGATGGCTACACCTTC.

The chain uses TRBV6-4 and TRBJ2-1; 10 bases align to TRBD1. The germline gives CDR1 MRHNA, CDR2 SNTAGT. V shed 6 bases and J 9 bases; nucleotides not matched to a gene: 2. The CDR3 consists of 12 residues. In DNA, the CDR3 is TGTGCCAGCAGCGGGACAGGGGTTGAGCAGTTCTTC. Translation: CASSGTGVEQFF.

The chain has TRBV5-4 and TRBJ1-6, with a tentative D call TRBD1 (6 bases). The CDR3 spans 18 residues. Germline values: CDR1 SGHNT, CDR2 YYREEE (reference sequence). V gave up 0 bases and J gave up 7 bases, with 20 bases separating them. The CDR3 region is CASSLGIGGRGGNSPLHF. For the CDR3, the DNA is TGTGCCAGCAGCTTGGGGATTGGAGGTCGCGGGGGCAATTCACCCCTCCACTTT.

This chain connects TRBV12-5 to TRBJ2-1, with 13 bases aligning to TRBD2. The CDR3 extends over 19 amino acids. Germline V gene sequence: CDR1 LGHNT, CDR2 FRNRAP. J gave up 5 bases and V 6 bases, and 16 bases lay outside the gene matches. CDR3 sequence (DNA): TGTGCTAGTGGCCCGAGTAGACTAGCGGGGGGACCCAATCACAATGAGCAGTTCTTC. Protein sequence: CASGPSRLAGGPNHNEQFF.

This clone was seen once. The rearrangement uses TRBV10-1 and TRBJ2-3; 11 nucleotides agree with TRBD1. Trimming removed 2 bases from V and 2 bases from J; junction bases left unmatched: 0. There are 15 residues in the CDR3. Germline V lookup: CDR1 WNHNN, CDR2 SYGVQD (reference sequence). The chain's CDR3 is CASSEGQGATDTQYF. The CDR3 DNA is TGCGCCAGCAGTGAGGGACAGGGGGCCACAGATACGCAGTATTTT.